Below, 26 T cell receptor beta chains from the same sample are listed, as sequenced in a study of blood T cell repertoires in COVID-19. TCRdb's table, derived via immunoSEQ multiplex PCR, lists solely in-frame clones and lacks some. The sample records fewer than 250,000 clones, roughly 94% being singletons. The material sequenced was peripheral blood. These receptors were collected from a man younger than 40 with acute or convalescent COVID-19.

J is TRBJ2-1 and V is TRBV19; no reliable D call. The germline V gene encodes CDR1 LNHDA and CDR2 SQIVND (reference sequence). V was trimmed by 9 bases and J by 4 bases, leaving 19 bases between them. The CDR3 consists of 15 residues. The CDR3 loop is CASSKHGDLYNEQFF. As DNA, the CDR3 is TGTGCCAGCTCGAAGCACGGAGATTTATACAATGAGCAGTTCTTC. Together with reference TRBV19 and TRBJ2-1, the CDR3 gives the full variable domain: DGGITQSPKYLFRKEGQNVTLSCEQNLNHDAMYWYRQDPGQGLRLIYYSQIVNDFQKGDIAEGYSVSREKKESFPLTVTSAQKNPTAFYLCASSKHGDLYNEQFFGPGTRLTVL.

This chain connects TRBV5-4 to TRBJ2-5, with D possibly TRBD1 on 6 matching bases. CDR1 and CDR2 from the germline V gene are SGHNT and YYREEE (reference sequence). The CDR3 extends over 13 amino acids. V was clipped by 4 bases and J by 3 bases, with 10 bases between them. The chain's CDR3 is CASSRTGKETQYF. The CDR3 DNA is TGTGCCAGCAGCCGTACAGGGAAAGAGACCCAGTACTTC.

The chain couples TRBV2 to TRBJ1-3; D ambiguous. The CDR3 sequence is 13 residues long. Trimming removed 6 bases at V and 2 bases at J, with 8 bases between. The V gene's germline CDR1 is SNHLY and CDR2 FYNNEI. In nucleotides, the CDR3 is TGTGCCAGCAGCTCAGTTCCTGGAAACACCATATATTTT. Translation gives CASSSVPGNTIYF.

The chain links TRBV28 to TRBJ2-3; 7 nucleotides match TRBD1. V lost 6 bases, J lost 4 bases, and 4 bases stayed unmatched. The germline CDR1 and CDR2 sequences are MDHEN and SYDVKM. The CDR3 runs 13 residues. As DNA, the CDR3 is TGTGCCAGCAGCATGACAGGGTCAGATACGCAGTATTTT. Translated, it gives CASSMTGSDTQYF.

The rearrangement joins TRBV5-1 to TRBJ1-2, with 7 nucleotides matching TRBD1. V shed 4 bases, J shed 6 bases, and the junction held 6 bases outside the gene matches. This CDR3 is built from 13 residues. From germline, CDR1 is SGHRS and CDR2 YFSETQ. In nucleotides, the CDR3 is TGCGCCAGCAGCCGGACAGGATCCGATGGCTACACCTTC. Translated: CASSRTGSDGYTF.

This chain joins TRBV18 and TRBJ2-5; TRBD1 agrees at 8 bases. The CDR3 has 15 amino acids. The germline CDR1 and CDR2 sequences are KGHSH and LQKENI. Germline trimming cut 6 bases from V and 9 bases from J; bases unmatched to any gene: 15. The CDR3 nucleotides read TGTGCCAGCTCGTCCCTCCGGGACAGGAGTACGGCCCAGTACTTC. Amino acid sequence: CASSSLRDRSTAQYF.

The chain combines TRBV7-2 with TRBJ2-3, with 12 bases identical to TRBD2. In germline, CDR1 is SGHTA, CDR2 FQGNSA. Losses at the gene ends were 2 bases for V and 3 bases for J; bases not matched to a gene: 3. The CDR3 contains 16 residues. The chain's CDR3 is CASSLLAGGVTDTQYF. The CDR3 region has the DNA TGTGCCAGCAGCTTACTAGCGGGAGGGGTGACAGATACGCAGTATTTT.

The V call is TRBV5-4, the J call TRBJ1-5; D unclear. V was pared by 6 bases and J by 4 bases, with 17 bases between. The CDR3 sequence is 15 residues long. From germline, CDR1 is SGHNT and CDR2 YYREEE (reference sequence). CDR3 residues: CASNFTGGRNQPQHF. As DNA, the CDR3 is TGTGCCAGCAATTTTACGGGAGGACGGAATCAGCCCCAGCATTTT.

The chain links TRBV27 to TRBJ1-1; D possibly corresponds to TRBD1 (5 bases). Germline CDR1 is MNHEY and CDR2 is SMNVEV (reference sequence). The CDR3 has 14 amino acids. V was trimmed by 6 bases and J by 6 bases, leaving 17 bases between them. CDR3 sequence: CASRRFDSPPEAFF. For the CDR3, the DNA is TGTGCCAGCAGACGGTTCGACAGCCCCCCTGAAGCTTTCTTT.

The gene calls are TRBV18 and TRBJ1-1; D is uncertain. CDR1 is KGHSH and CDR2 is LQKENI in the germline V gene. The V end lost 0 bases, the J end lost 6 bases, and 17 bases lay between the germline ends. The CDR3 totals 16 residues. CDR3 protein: CASSPPSGMEGAEAFF. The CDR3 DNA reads TGTGCCAGCTCACCACCTTCTGGAATGGAGGGCGCTGAAGCTTTCTTT.

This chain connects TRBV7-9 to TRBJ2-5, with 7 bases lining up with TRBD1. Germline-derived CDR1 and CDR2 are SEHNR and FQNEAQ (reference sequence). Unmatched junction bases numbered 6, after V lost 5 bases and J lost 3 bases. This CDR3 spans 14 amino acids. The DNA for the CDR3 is TGTGCCAGCAGCCAAACAGGGGTGGAAGAGACCCAGTACTTC. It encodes CASSQTGVEETQYF.

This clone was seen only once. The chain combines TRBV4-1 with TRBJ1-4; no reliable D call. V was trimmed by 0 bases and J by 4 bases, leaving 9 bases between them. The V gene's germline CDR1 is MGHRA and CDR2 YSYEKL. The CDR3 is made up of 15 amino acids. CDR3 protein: CASSQDLGSNEKLFF. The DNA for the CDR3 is TGCGCCAGCAGCCAAGACTTGGGCAGTAATGAAAAACTGTTTTTT.

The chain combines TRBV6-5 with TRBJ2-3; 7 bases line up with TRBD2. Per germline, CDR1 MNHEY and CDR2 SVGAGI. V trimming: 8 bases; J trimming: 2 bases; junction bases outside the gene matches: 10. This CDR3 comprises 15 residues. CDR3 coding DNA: TGTGCCAGCTTCGGCGCGGGGGTGAACACAGATACGCAGTATTTT. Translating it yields CASFGAGVNTDTQYF.

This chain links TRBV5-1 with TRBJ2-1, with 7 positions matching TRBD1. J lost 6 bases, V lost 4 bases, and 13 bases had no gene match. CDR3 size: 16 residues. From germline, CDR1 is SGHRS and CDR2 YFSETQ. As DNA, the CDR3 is TGCGCCAGCAGCGTAACCCCGACCCCAGGGGGCAATGAGCAGTTCTTC. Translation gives CASSVTPTPGGNEQFF.

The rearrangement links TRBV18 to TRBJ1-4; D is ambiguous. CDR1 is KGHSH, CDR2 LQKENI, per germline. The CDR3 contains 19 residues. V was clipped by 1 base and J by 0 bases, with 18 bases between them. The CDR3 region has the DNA TGTGCCAGCTCACCACAGACGGGTTCGTACTCTGCAACTAATGAAAAACTGTTTTTT. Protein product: CASSPQTGSYSATNEKLFF.

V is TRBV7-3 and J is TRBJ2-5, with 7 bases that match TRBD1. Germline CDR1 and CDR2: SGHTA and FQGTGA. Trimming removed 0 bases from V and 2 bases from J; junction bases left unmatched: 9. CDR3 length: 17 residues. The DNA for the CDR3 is TGTGCCAGCAGCTTAACGTTGTACCGGGACAGACAAGAGACCCAGTACTTC. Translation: CASSLTLYRDRQETQYF. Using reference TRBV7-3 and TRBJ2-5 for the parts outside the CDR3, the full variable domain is GAGVSQTPSNKVTEKGKYVELRCDPISGHTALYWYRQSLGQGPEFLIYFQGTGAADDSGLPNDRFFAVRPEGSVSTLKIQRTERGDSAVYLCASSLTLYRDRQETQYFGPGTRLLVL.

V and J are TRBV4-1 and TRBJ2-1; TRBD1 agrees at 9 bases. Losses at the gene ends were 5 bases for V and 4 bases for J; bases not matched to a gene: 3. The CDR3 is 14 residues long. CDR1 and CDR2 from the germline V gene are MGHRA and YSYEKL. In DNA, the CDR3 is TGCGCCAGCAGCAGGGACAGGGATTACAATGAGCAGTTCTTC. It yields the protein CASSRDRDYNEQFF.

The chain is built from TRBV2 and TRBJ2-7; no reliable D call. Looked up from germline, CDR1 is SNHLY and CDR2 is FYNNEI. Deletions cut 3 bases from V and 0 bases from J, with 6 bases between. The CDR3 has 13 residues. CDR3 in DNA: TGTGCCAGCAGTGAGCACAGCTCCTACGAGCAGTACTTC. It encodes CASSEHSSYEQYF.

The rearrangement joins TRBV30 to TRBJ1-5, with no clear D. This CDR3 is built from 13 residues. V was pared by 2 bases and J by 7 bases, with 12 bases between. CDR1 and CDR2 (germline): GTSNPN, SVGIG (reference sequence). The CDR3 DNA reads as TGTGCCTGGAGTACGGATTCGCGGCAGCCCCAGCATTTT. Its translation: CAWSTDSRQPQHF.

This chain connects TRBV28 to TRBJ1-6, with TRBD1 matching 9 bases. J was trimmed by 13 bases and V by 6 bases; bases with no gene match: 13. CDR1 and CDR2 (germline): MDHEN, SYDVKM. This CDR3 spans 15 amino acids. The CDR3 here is CASRSIGTGSIPLHF. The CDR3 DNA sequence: TGTGCCAGCAGATCCATCGGGACAGGGAGTATCCCCCTCCACTTT.

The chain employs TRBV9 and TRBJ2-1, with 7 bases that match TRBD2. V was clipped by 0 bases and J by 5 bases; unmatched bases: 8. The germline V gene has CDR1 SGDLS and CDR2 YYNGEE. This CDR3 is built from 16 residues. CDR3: CASSVVSSGTHNEQFF. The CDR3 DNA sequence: TGTGCCAGCAGCGTAGTTTCTAGCGGAACGCACAATGAGCAGTTCTTC.

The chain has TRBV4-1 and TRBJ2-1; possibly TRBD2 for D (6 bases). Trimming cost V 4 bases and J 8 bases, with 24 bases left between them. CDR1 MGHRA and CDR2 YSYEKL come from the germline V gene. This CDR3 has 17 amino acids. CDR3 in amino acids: CASSPDLKEGAPDEQFF. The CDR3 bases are TGCGCCAGCAGCCCAGATTTGAAGGAGGGCGCCCCAGATGAGCAGTTCTTC.

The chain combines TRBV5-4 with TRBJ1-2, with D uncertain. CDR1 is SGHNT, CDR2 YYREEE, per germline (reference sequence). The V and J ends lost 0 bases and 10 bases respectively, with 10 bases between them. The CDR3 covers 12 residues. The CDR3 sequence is CASSLVSATYTF. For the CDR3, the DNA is TGTGCCAGCAGCTTGGTCTCTGCTACCTACACCTTC.

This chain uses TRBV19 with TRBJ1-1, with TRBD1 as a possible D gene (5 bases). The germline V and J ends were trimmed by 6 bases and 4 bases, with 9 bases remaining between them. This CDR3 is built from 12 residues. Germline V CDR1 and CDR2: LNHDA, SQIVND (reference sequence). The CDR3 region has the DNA TGTGCCAGTAGGAGAGACAGCACTGAAGCTTTCTTT. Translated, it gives CASRRDSTEAFF.

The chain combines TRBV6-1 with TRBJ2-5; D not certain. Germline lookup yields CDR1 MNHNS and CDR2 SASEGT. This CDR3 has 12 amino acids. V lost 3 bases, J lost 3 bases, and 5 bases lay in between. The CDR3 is CASSENKETQYF. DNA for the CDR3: TGTGCCAGCAGTGAGAACAAAGAGACCCAGTACTTC.

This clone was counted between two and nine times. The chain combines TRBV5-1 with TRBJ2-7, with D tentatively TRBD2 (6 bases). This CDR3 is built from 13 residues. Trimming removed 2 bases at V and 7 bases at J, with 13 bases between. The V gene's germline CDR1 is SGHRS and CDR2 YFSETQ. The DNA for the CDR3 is TGCGCCAGCAGCTTTACAGAGGGGAGGGAGCAGTACTTC. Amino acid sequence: CASSFTEGREQYF.